The present TCR beta chain was sequenced within a study of Graves' ophthalmopathy and Graves' hyperthyroidism. V was pared by 2 bases and J by 0 bases, with 11 bases between. Germline CDR1 is SNHLY and CDR2 is FYNNEI. CDR3 length: 15 residues. Under 3 months in duration, the ophthalmopathy in affected donors had moderate-to-severe activity, CAS ≥3 and NOSPECS ≥4. Establishment of the diagnosis relied upon clinical symptoms, serum thyroxine, TRAb, thyroid ultrasound and orbital computed tomography. The sequenced template was RNA, covering the TCR beta CDR3 region. Investigators did first-round RT-PCR with HTBI primers, then second-round multiplex PCR. TCRdb reprocessed the multiplex PCR reads with MiXCR, giving one entry per CDR3 protein. The sample consists of about 210,000 distinct CDR3 sequences, approximately 28% of them appearing once. This clonotype was counted ten times or more.

The chain links TRBV2 to TRBJ2-7; D is possibly TRBD1 (5 bases). This TCR came from a man aged 50 to 59 with Graves' ophthalmopathy. Sequenced sample: peripheral blood. The CDR3 is CASSELGPSSYEQYF. The CDR3 DNA reads TGTGCCAGCAGTGAATTGGGGCCGAGCTCCTACGAGCAGTACTTC.